These T cell receptor beta chains were read from a single sample in a study of blood T cell repertoires in COVID-19. Profiled with immunoSEQ multiplex PCR; TCRdb holds only in-frame clones, not every one. The sample has around 190,000 clones; roughly nine tenths are singletons. Material for sequencing was PBMCs or T cells enriched from blood (not recorded which). Every receptor here comes from a woman aged 40 to 55 in a cohort exposed to, infected with or recovered from COVID-19 (not recorded which). CDR3s include the opening cysteine and the closing phenylalanine or tryptophan. The order of the fields is V gene, D gene, J gene, clone size, CDR3 DNA, CDR3 protein. The D gene is left open where the match is weak. Clone size appears in some rows only: once, few, many, or a class for an expanded clone.

TRBV9,TRBD1,TRBJ2-2,-,TGTGCATCAACCGGGACAGAGAACACCGGGGAGCTGTTTTTT,CASTGTENTGELFF
TRBV7-2,-,TRBJ2-2,-,TGTGCCAGCAGCTTAGGTGGGGCCAGGGGGGCCACCGGGGAGCTGTTTTTT,CASSLGGARGATGELFF
TRBV28,-,TRBJ1-1,once,TGTGCCAGCAGTTTAACGAGACAGAACACTGAAGCTTTCTTT,CASSLTRQNTEAFF
TRBV5-1,-,TRBJ1-1,-,TGCGCCAGCAGCTGGGGCCGACAGCTGGACACTGAAGCTTTCTTT,CASSWGRQLDTEAFF
TRBV10-3,TRBD2,TRBJ2-7,-,TGTGCCATCAGTGAGAGGGGACTAGCGGGAACCTACGAGCAGTACTTC,CAISERGLAGTYEQYF
TRBV27,-,TRBJ2-3,-,TGTGCCAGCAGTTCCGAGGGAGACGGCGGGCCGGCAGATACGCAGTATTTT,CASSSEGDGGPADTQYF
TRBV13,-,TRBJ1-1,-,TGTGCCAGCAGCTTAGATCCAGGGTTGAACACTGAAGCTTTCTTT,CASSLDPGLNTEAFF
TRBV6-6,TRBD1,TRBJ1-2,-,TGTGCCAGCAGTTACATTCGGGTCAGGGGGCCCGAAGGCTACACCTTC,CASSYIRVRGPEGYTF
TRBV7-2,TRBD1,TRBJ1-5,-,TGTGCCAGCAGCTTAGGGACAGGGGAAGTCCCTCAGCCCCAGCATTTT,CASSLGTGEVPQPQHF
TRBV11-2,-,TRBJ2-5,-,TGTGCCAGCAGCTTAGGCAGGGCACTACAAGAGACCCAGTACTTC,CASSLGRALQETQYF
TRBV4-3,-,TRBJ1-5,-,TGCGCCAGCAGCCAAGCCCGCAGGGGCAATCAGCCCCAGCATTTT,CASSQARRGNQPQHF
TRBV5-4,TRBD1,TRBJ1-2,once,TGTGCCAGCAGCCGGGACAGGGGGGATGGCTACACCTTC,CASSRDRGDGYTF
TRBV11-2,-,TRBJ2-7,-,TGTGCCAGCAGCCTCTCGGCGGCCGTCTACGAGCAGTACTTC,CASSLSAAVYEQYF
TRBV5-1,TRBD1,TRBJ2-2,once,TGCGCCAGCAGCTTTAGAAGGGGGCTTCACACCGGGGAGCTGTTTTTT,CASSFRRGLHTGELFF
TRBV4-1,TRBD2,TRBJ2-7,-,TGCGCCAGCAGCCAAACTAGCGGGGGGCTCTACGAGCAGTACTTC,CASSQTSGGLYEQYF
TRBV13,-,TRBJ2-1,-,TGTGCCAGCAGCTCCGACAGGTCCGCCTACAATGAGCAGTTCTTC,CASSSDRSAYNEQFF
TRBV19,-,TRBJ2-7,-,TGTGCCAGTAGTCTAAGCGCCCTCGGGGAGCAGTACTTC,CASSLSALGEQYF
TRBV5-1,-,TRBJ2-5,-,TGCGCCAGCAGCGCAGAACCGCAAGAGACCCAGTACTTC,CASSAEPQETQYF
TRBV30,-,TRBJ1-4,-,TGTGCCTGCCCACCGGGACACGCAACTAATGAAAAACTGTTTTTT,CACPPGHATNEKLFF
TRBV25-1,TRBD1,TRBJ2-3,-,TGTGCCAGCAGTGAACAGGGGGCGCGGGGCACAGATACGCAGTATTTT,CASSEQGARGTDTQYF
TRBV10-1,TRBD1,TRBJ1-1,-,TGCGCCAGCAGTGAGATGGCAGGGGGCGATAACACTGAAGCTTTCTTT,CASSEMAGGDNTEAFF
TRBV28,TRBD1,TRBJ2-7,once,TGTGCCAGCGGTTTAGCAGGGGGCTACGAGCAGTACTTC,CASGLAGGYEQYF
TRBV7-9,TRBD2,TRBJ2-6,-,TGTGCCAGCAGCGGAGATTCGGGGGGCTCTGGGGCCAACGTCCTGACTTTC,CASSGDSGGSGANVLTF
TRBV11-2,-,TRBJ2-7,-,TGTGCCAGCAGCTTAGAATGGGGGGCCTACGAGCAGTACTTC,CASSLEWGAYEQYF
TRBV5-1,-,TRBJ1-1,many,TGCGCCAGCAGCTGGATGTACAGGGACACTGAAGCTTTCTTT,CASSWMYRDTEAFF
TRBV10-3,-,TRBJ1-2,-,TGTGCCATCAGTGAATATTGGCTAGGGGCGAATGTGGGCACCTTC,CAISEYWLGANVGTF
TRBV29-1,-,TRBJ2-5,-,TGCAGCGGTCGGGAAGGCAGTCAAGAGACCCAGTACTTC,CSGREGSQETQYF
TRBV19,TRBD2,TRBJ2-3,-,TGTGCCAGTAGTATACTTGGGACTAGTAGCACAGATACGCAGTATTTT,CASSILGTSSTDTQYF
TRBV4-3,-,TRBJ2-7,few,TGCGCCAGCAGCCAAGAAACCCTAACTAGTAGCTCCTACGAGCAGTACTTC,CASSQETLTSSSYEQYF
TRBV28,-,TRBJ1-2,-,TGTGCCAGCAGTCCGACGGGGAGCCCCCACTATGGCTACACCTTC,CASSPTGSPHYGYTF
TRBV19,-,TRBJ1-5,-,TGTGCCAGTAGTATGGTGGCGGGGGGAAATCAGCCCCAGCATTTT,CASSMVAGGNQPQHF
TRBV19,-,TRBJ2-5,-,TGTGCCAGTAGTATAAGACAGCAAGAGACCCAGTACTTC,CASSIRQQETQYF
TRBV6-5,TRBD1,TRBJ2-2,-,TGTGCCAGCAGAGCCGGGACAGGGGTCACCGGGGAGCTGTTTTTT,CASRAGTGVTGELFF
TRBV5-1,-,TRBJ1-2,-,TGCGCCAGCAGCGCCGGACAGTTAGCTAACTATGGCTACACCTTC,CASSAGQLANYGYTF
TRBV18,-,TRBJ2-2,-,TGTGCCAGCTCAGCCCGGCCCAGGGGCGCAAACACCGGGGAGCTGTTTTTT,CASSARPRGANTGELFF
TRBV27,TRBD2,TRBJ2-3,-,TGTGCCAGCCGGGGGACGGGGAGGGGTACAGATACGCAGTATTTT,CASRGTGRGTDTQYF
TRBV2,TRBD1,TRBJ2-3,-,TGTGCCAGCAGCGAAGGACAGGGACCAGATACGCAGTATTTT,CASSEGQGPDTQYF
TRBV13,TRBD2,TRBJ2-5,-,TGTGCCAGCAGCTTAAAAGCGGGGGGACACCCACAAGGAGAGACCCAGTACTTC,CASSLKAGGHPQGETQYF
TRBV6-2/TRBV6-3,TRBD2,TRBJ2-7,-,TGTGCCAGCAGTCTAGCGGCCCTCTACGAGCAGTACTTC,CASSLAALYEQYF
TRBV4-3,-,TRBJ2-5,-,TGCGCCAGCAGCCCCTTCGCGGTCGGGGAGACCCAGTACTTC,CASSPFAVGETQYF
TRBV5-6,TRBD1,TRBJ2-7,-,TGTGCCAGCAGCATAGGACAGGGCTCCTACGAGCAGTACTTC,CASSIGQGSYEQYF